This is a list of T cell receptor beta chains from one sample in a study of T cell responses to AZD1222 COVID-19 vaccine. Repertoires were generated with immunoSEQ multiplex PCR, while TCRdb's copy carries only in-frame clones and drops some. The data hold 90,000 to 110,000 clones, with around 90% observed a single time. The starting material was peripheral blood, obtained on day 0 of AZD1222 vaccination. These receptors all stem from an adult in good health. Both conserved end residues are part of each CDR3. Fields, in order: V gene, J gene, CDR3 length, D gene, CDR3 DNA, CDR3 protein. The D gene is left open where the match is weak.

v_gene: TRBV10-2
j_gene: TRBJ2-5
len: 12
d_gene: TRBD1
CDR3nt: TGCGCCACTAACAGGGGGTTTGAGACCCAGTACTTC
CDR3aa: CATNRGFETQYF

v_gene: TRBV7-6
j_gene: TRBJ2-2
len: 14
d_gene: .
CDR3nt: TGTGCCAGCAGCCCCAATCTTAACCCCGGGGAGCTGTTTTTT
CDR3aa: CASSPNLNPGELFF

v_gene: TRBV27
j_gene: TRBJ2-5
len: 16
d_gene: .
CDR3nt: TGTGCCAGCAGTTACTCCCTTGGTGGACCTTTGACGACCCAGTACTTC
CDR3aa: CASSYSLGGPLTTQYF

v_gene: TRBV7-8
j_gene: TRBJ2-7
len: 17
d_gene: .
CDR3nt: TGTGCCAGCAGCTTATCCACGAACCCCAGGGGCTCCTACGAGCAGTACTTC
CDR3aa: CASSLSTNPRGSYEQYF

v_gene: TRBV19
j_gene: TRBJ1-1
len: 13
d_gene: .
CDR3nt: TGTGCCAGTAGAGAGACAATTAACACTGAAGCTTTCTTT
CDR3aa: CASRETINTEAFF

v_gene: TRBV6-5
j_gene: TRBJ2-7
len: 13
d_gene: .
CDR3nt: TGTGCCAGCAGTTACTCGCGGGGGCGCGAGCAGTACTTC
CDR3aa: CASSYSRGREQYF

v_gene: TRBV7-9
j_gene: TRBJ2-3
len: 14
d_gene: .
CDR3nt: TGTGCCAGCAGCTTAGTCGGAGCCACAGATACGCAGTATTTT
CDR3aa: CASSLVGATDTQYF

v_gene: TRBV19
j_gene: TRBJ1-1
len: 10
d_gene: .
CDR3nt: TGTGCCAGTAGTATTATCGCCAGGTGGTTT
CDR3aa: CASSIIARWF

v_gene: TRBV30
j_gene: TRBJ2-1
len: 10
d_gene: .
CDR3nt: TGTGCCGTCCGTCGCGGGGAGCAGTTCTTC
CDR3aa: CAVRRGEQFF

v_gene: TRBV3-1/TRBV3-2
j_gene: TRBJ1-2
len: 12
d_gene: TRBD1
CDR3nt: TGTGCCAGCAGAGACAGGGAAAGCGGCTACACCTTC
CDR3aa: CASRDRESGYTF

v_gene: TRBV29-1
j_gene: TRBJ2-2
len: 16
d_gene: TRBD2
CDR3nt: TGCAGCGCCCGGGTTAGCGGGGGGGCCGGCACCGGGGAGCTGTTTTTT
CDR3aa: CSARVSGGAGTGELFF

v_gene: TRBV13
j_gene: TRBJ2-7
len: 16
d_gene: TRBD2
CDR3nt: TGTGCCAGCAGCTTAGGAGGACTAGCGGCACGGCAGGGGCAGTACTTC
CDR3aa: CASSLGGLAARQGQYF

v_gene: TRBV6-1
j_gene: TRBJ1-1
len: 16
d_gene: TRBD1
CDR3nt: TGTGCCAGCAGTGACTACGGACAGGGCGGGAACACTGAAGCTTTCTTT
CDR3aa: CASSDYGQGGNTEAFF

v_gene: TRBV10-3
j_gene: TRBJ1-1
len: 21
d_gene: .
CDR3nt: TGTGCCATCAGTGAGCCCTTGAGGTTTTCAGGGGCGGGAAGAATGAACACTGAAGCTTTCTTT
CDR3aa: CAISEPLRFSGAGRMNTEAFF

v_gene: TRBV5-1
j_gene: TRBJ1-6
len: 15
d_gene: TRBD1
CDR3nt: TGCGCCAGCAGGGAGGGACAGGGCTATAATTCACCCCTCCACTTT
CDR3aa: CASREGQGYNSPLHF

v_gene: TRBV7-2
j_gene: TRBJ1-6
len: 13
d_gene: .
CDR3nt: TGTGCCAGCAGCTTAGAGGGCCAATCACCCCTCCACTTT
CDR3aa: CASSLEGQSPLHF

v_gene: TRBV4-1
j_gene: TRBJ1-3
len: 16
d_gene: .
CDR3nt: TGCGCCAGCAGCCAACCCGGGCGGGGGCCTGGAAACACCATATATTTT
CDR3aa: CASSQPGRGPGNTIYF

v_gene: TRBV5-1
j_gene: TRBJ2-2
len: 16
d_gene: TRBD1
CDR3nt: TGCGCCAGCAGCCCCCCTGGACAGGGGAACACCGGGGAGCTGTTTTTT
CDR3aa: CASSPPGQGNTGELFF

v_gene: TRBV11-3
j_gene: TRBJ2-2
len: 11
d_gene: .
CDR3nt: TGTGCCAGCAGCTTTGCCGGGGAGCTGTTTTTT
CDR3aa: CASSFAGELFF

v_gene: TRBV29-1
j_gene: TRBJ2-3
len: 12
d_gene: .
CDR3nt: TGCAGCGTTAGCGATTCCACAGATACGCAGTATTTT
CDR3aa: CSVSDSTDTQYF

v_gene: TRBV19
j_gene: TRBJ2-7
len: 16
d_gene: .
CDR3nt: TGTGCCAGTAGTACCGTGTCGGGTATCCCCCCGTACGAGCAGTACTTC
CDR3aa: CASSTVSGIPPYEQYF

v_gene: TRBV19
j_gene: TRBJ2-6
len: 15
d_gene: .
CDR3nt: TGTGCCAGTACGGAGTCGCACACAGGGGCCAACGTCCTGACTTTC
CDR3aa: CASTESHTGANVLTF